These T cell receptor beta chains were read from a single sample in a study of blood T cell repertoires in COVID-19. Sequenced by immunoSEQ multiplex PCR; TCRdb stores in-frame clones only, minus some. The sample lists about 220,000 clones, roughly 90% occurring once. Material: PBMCs or T cells enriched from blood (not recorded which). The origin of the receptors is a woman in her twenties or thirties who had recovered from COVID-19. The CDR3 runs from the conserved cysteine through the conserved F or W. Fields, in order: V gene, J gene, CDR3 protein.

TRBV3-1/TRBV3-2	TRBJ2-1	CASSQLSGGEGYNEQFF
TRBV4-3	TRBJ2-3	CASSSIESGTDTQYF
TRBV7-2	TRBJ2-5	CASSRRQGGQETQYF
TRBV7-9	TRBJ1-2	CASSLGGFYGYTF
TRBV28	TRBJ1-2	CASSLVSRDRGGYTF
TRBV5-6	TRBJ2-4	CASSLGEAKNIQYF
TRBV11-3	TRBJ2-5	CASIMSGGLETQYF
TRBV4-2	TRBJ1-1	CASSRGGLMGAFF
TRBV3-1/TRBV3-2	TRBJ1-2	CASSTRDRIVGYTF
TRBV7-2	TRBJ2-5	CASSPAASAETQYF
TRBV4-1	TRBJ1-3	CASSQVGLGSGNTIYF
TRBV15	TRBJ2-7	CATSRDLSSLSYEQYF
TRBV2	TRBJ1-1	CASSRTQGDTEAFF
TRBV5-6	TRBJ2-7	CASSLRGEYGLVFVEQYF
TRBV5-8	TRBJ1-6	CASGTGGPPLHF
TRBV6-5	TRBJ1-6	CAVPTGLYNSPLHF
TRBV6-6	TRBJ2-7	CASSMFDEQYF
TRBV5-1	TRBJ1-1	CASSLTGQGPMNTEAFF
TRBV7-9	TRBJ1-1	CASSLTDFTEAFF
TRBV7-2	TRBJ1-4	CASSLMSGVVSNEKLFF
TRBV7-9	TRBJ2-1	CASSLVGTGNNEQFF
TRBV15	TRBJ1-1	CATSRDRGHRAFF
TRBV6-5	TRBJ1-1	CASLRGGGTEAFF
TRBV14	TRBJ2-7	CASSQDIRHANYEQYF
TRBV2	TRBJ2-2	CASSVAEVDTGELFF
TRBV4-3	TRBJ1-1	CASSQELGTRTEAFF
TRBV7-6	TRBJ1-2	CASSLGPNYGYTF
TRBV19	TRBJ1-5	CATKQAPYNQPQHF
TRBV7-9	TRBJ1-2	CASSLTWQGVGYTF
TRBV5-8	TRBJ1-3	CASSLRLIGNTIYF
TRBV7-6	TRBJ1-4	CASRFGRQANEKLFF
TRBV6-5	TRBJ1-1	CASSYDGEGVAEAFF
TRBV27	TRBJ2-2	CASSFGTSANTGELFF
TRBV6-5	TRBJ1-1	CASRGDRVATEAFF
TRBV2	TRBJ1-2	CASTGQGDYGYTF